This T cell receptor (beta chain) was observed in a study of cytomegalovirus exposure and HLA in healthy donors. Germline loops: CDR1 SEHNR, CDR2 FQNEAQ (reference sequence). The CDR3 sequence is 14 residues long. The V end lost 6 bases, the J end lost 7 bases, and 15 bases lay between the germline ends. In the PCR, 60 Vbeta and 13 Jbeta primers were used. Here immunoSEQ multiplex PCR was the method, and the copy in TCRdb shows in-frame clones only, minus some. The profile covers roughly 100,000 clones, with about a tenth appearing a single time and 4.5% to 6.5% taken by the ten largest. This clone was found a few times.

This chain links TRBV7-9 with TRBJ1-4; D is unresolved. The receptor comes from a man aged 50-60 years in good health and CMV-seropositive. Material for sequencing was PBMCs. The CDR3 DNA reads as TGTGCCAGCAGTTCCTATGTACGGGGTGAAAAACTGTTTTTT. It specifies CASSSYVRGEKLFF.